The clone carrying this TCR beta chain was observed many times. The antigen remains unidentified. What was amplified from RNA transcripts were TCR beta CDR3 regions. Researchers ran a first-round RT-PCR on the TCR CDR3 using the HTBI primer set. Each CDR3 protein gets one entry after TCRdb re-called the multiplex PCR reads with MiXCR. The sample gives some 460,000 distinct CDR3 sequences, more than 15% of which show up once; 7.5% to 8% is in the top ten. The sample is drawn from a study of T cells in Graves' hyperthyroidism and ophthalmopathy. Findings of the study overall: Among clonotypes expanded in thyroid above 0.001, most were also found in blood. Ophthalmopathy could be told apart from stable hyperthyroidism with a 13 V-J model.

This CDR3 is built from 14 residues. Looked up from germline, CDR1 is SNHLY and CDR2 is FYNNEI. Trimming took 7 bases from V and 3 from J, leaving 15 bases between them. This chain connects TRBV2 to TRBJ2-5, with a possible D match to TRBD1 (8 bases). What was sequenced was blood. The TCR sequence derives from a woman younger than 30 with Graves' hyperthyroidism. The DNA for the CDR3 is TGTGCCAGCAACAGGGGGGCGGGAGAAGAGACCCAGTACTTC. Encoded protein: CASNRGAGEETQYF.